This T cell receptor beta chain appears in the sequencing data of a study of T-cell reconstitution after alpha-beta-depleted transplantation in children. Study conclusions and caveats: About two months after transplant, alpha-beta T cells reportedly came from several hundred expanded graft clones.

Unique molecular identifiers were built into the TCRbeta library. One entry per CDR3 protein results from TCRdb running MiXCR on the PCR reads. The profile shows 500,000 to 750,000 distinct CDR3 sequences, over 25% of them singletons. The germline gives CDR1 KGHDR, CDR2 SFDVKD. V was trimmed by 3 bases and J by 10 bases, leaving 18 bases between them. The length of the CDR3 is 15 residues. This clonotype was seen only a few times. Antigen unknown. The sample consisted of PBMCs, taken before TCRalphabeta/CD19-depleted stem cell transplant. The rearrangement joins TRBV24-1 to TRBJ2-1, with D unresolved. The receptor comes from a boy under two years old with Wiskott-Aldrich syndrome, due to receive a stem cell transplant. In DNA, the CDR3 is TGTGCCACCAGTGATCGTTATGGCAGAAGCTGGGAGCAGTTCTTC. Translated, it gives CATSDRYGRSWEQFF.